Each of the 8 T cell receptor beta chains below was sequenced from the same sample in a study of blood T cell repertoires in COVID-19. Clones were sequenced by immunoSEQ multiplex PCR, and TCRdb holds only the in-frame ones, with some missing. The sample has approximately 70,000 clones, 91% seen once. The sample comprised peripheral blood. The receptors stem from a woman in her sixties with active COVID-19.

V gene TRBV7-9 combines with J gene TRBJ2-7, with D tentatively TRBD2 (5 bases). Germline V gene lookup returns CDR1 SEHNR and CDR2 FQNEAQ (reference sequence). CDR3 length equals 17 residues. The ends were cut back, 4 bases at V and 5 bases at J, with 24 bases in the middle. The CDR3 region is CASSSPKAGVGVDEQYF. The CDR3 nucleotides read TGTGCCAGCAGCTCCCCCAAAGCCGGGGTTGGGGTAGACGAGCAGTACTTC.

The gene calls are TRBV11-2 and TRBJ2-5; D is possibly TRBD2 (6 bases). The V end lost 5 bases, the J end lost 4 bases, and 17 bases lay between the germline ends. The CDR3 runs 15 residues. Germline CDR1 and CDR2: SGHAT and FQNNGV. The CDR3 protein is CASSLRGFGRETQYF. CDR3 coding DNA: TGTGCCAGCAGCCTTAGAGGTTTCGGGAGAGAGACCCAGTACTTC.

In the case of this clone: One end of the junction is discordant with germline, which a read error may explain. The chain combines TRBV20-1 with TRBJ2-5; D perhaps matches TRBD2 (6 bases). Germline CDR1 and CDR2: DFQATT and SNEGSKA (reference sequence). CDR3 length: 11 residues. The CDR3 loop reads CSASSLGSHHF. The CDR3 nucleotides read TGCAGTGCTTCCTCCCTCGGGAGCCACCACTTC.

On this clone itself: This specimen includes other DNA sequences encoding the same CDR3. This chain links TRBV6-5 with TRBJ2-7, with 14 bases lining up with TRBD2. Germline CDR1 reads MNHEY; CDR2 reads SVGAGI. The V gene end was trimmed by 2 bases and the J gene end by 4 bases; junction bases not matched to a gene: 1. The CDR3 is 15 residues long. The DNA of the CDR3 is TGTGCCAGCAGTTACGGGACTAGCGGGAGTTACGAGCAGTACTTC. It yields the protein CASSYGTSGSYEQYF.

This clone came up once. The J gene is TRBJ2-1, the V gene TRBV7-8; D remains unclear. The CDR3 totals 14 residues. V gave up 3 bases and J gave up 4 bases, with 10 bases separating them. Per germline, CDR1 SGHVS and CDR2 FQNEAQ. The CDR3: CASSLASRYNEQFF. The CDR3 region has the DNA TGTGCCAGCAGCTTGGCTAGTAGGTACAATGAGCAGTTCTTC.

CDR3 coding DNA: TGTGCCAGCAGTCCAGGACAGAGCAATCAGCCCCAGCATTTT. Residues: CASSPGQSNQPQHF. The rearrangement joins TRBV27 to TRBJ1-5; the D gene is possibly TRBD1 (6 bases). CDR1 is MNHEY and CDR2 is SMNVEV in the germline V gene (reference sequence). The germline V and J ends were trimmed by 5 bases and 1 base, with 9 bases remaining between them. This CDR3 is built from 14 residues.

The V gene is TRBV5-1, the J gene TRBJ2-7, with TRBD1 matching 7 bases. This CDR3 has 13 residues. The V gene end was trimmed by 2 bases and the J gene end by 4 bases; junction bases not matched to a gene: 3. Germline V gives CDR1 SGHRS, CDR2 YFSETQ. The CDR3 nucleotides read TGCGCCAGCAGCTTAGCGACAGGGTACGAGCAGTACTTC. This codes for CASSLATGYEQYF.

This clone occurred a few times. The chain combines TRBV5-1 with TRBJ2-1; 8 bases fit TRBD1. Germline V lookup: CDR1 SGHRS, CDR2 YFSETQ. This CDR3 region has 14 residues. The trim removed 0 bases at V and 10 bases at J, leaving 6 bases unmatched. CDR3 protein: CASSLAETGVEQFF. CDR3 DNA sequence: TGCGCCAGCAGCTTGGCCGAGACAGGGGTCGAGCAGTTCTTC.